The 11 T cell receptor beta chains below all came from one sample that was sequenced in a study of blood T cell repertoires in COVID-19 (dated by TCRdb to about 2020). Libraries were built with the immunoSEQ multiplex PCR assay. The source is immuneACCESS, and TCRdb retained only in-frame sequences with V and J called. Part of the clones is not carried over; for the studies checked, unresolved V genes explain less than half of this, and the remainder is unexplained. In all, the sample holds some 180,000 clones, and approximately 80% of those were seen once. 13% of the sample belongs to the ten largest clones. Sequenced: peripheral blood. These TCRs come from a human donor in a cohort sampled during active COVID-19.

The chain has TRBV18 and TRBJ1-1; 12 bases are a match to TRBD1. CDR3 length: 16 residues. Trimming cost V 5 bases and J 4 bases; bases outside gene matches: 8. Germline V gene sequence: CDR1 KGHSH, CDR2 LQKENI. Here the CDR3 DNA reads TGTGCCAGCTCAAACCGGGACAGGGGGCGATTCACTGAAGCTTTCTTT. As protein: CASSNRDRGRFTEAFF. The full variable domain, in which reference TRBV18 and TRBJ1-1 provide the parts outside the CDR3, is NAGVMQNPRHLVRRRGQEARLRCSPMKGHSHVYWYRQLPEEGLKFMVYLQKENIIDESGMPKERFSAEFPKEGPSILRIQQVVRGDSAAYFCASSNRDRGRFTEAFFGQGTRLTVV.

The chain uses TRBV25-1 and TRBJ2-5; TRBD2 agrees at 10 bases. The V gene's germline CDR1 is MGHDK and CDR2 SYGVNS. V was clipped by 4 bases and J by 3 bases; unmatched bases: 14. The CDR3 sequence is 18 residues long. The CDR3 region is CASSGWASGRGFKETQYF. CDR3 DNA: TGTGCCAGCAGTGGATGGGCTAGCGGGAGAGGATTTAAAGAGACCCAGTACTTC.

The rearrangement links TRBV7-9 to TRBJ2-7, with 9 bases matching TRBD1. V lost 5 bases to trimming and J lost 0 bases; unmatched junction nucleotides: 8. This CDR3 has 16 amino acids. The germline CDR1 and CDR2 sequences are SEHNR and FQNEAQ (reference sequence). The CDR3, as DNA: TGTGCCAGCAGCGTAACAGGGGGCTCAATCTCCTACGAGCAGTACTTC. Residues: CASSVTGGSISYEQYF. The whole variable domain, filled in from reference TRBV7-9 and TRBJ2-7, reads DTGVSQNPRHKITKRGQNVTFRCDPISEHNRLYWYRQTLGQGPEFLTYFQNEAQLEKSRLLSDRFSAERPKGSFSTLEIQRTEQGDSAMYLCASSVTGGSISYEQYFGPGTRLTVT.

The CDR3 bases are TGTGCCAGCTCAGCGGACAAGAACACTGAAGCTTTCTTT. Translated, it gives CASSADKNTEAFF. This chain uses TRBV18 with TRBJ1-1; the D gene is possibly TRBD1 (5 bases). Trimming removed 5 bases from V and 1 base from J, with 8 bases in between. There are 13 residues in the CDR3. Germline CDR1 is KGHSH and CDR2 is LQKENI.

The chain combines TRBV28 with TRBJ2-7; weak D call: TRBD1 (6 bases). Germline CDR1 and CDR2: MDHEN and SYDVKM. The V end was cut by 2 bases, the J end by 3 bases, with 11 bases between. The CDR3 extends over 14 amino acids. CDR3 amino acids: CASSLMGHFYEQYF. CDR3 nucleotides: TGTGCCAGCAGTTTAATGGGACACTTCTACGAGCAGTACTTC.

CDR3 in amino acids: CASSRDSNYGYTF. CDR3 nucleotide sequence: TGTGCCAGCAGCCGGGACAGTAACTATGGCTACACCTTC. The chain employs TRBV28 and TRBJ1-2; 7 nucleotides align to TRBD1. Germline V gives CDR1 MDHEN, CDR2 SYDVKM. The CDR3 consists of 13 residues. Trimming took 6 bases from V and 1 from J; bases not matched to a gene: 2.

The rearrangement uses TRBV6-5 and TRBJ2-7; D is ambiguous. This CDR3 is 14 amino acids long. The V gene lost 2 bases and the J gene lost 2 bases, with 10 bases spanning the gap. Germline CDR1 MNHEY, CDR2 SVGAGI. The CDR3 region has the DNA TGTGCCAGCAGTTACGGGCCAGGAACCTACGAGCAGTACTTC. This gives the protein CASSYGPGTYEQYF.

This chain joins TRBV2 and TRBJ2-1; D unresolved. This CDR3 spans 14 amino acids. Germline lookup yields CDR1 SNHLY and CDR2 FYNNEI. Trimming removed 6 bases at V and 5 bases at J, with 14 bases between. This CDR3 reads CASRAETNDNEQFF. The CDR3 DNA reads as TGTGCCAGCAGGGCGGAGACCAATGACAATGAGCAGTTCTTC. The full variable domain, with the rest looked up from reference TRBV2 and TRBJ2-1, is EPEVTQTPSHQVTQMGQEVILRCVPISNHLYFYWYRQILGQKVEFLVSFYNNEISEKSEIFDDQFSVERPDGSNFTLKIRSTKLEDSAMYFCASRAETNDNEQFFGPGTRLTVL.

This sequence joins TRBV5-1 and TRBJ2-7, with D possibly TRBD1 on 5 matching bases. Germline CDR1 is SGHRS and CDR2 is YFSETQ. The CDR3 sequence is 16 residues long. The V end was cut by 5 bases, the J end by 1 base, with 19 bases between. In DNA, the CDR3 is TGCGCCAGCAGGATTGAGACAGAAGTAGGATCCTACGAGCAGTACTTC. Residues: CASRIETEVGSYEQYF.

The chain couples TRBV24-1 to TRBJ2-3, with D tentatively TRBD1 (6 bases). V was cut by 6 bases and J by 6 bases, with 18 bases left in between. Germline CDR1 and CDR2: KGHDR and SFDVKD. The CDR3 has 15 residues. CDR3 coding DNA: TGTGCCACCAGTACCGCGGTTAACAGGGCCGATACGCAGTATTTT. Amino acids: CATSTAVNRADTQYF.

The chain uses TRBV27 and TRBJ1-1, with D possibly TRBD1 on 6 matching bases. The CDR3 extends over 14 amino acids. Germline V lookup: CDR1 MNHEY, CDR2 SMNVEV (reference sequence). V lost 5 bases to trimming and J lost 0 bases, with 10 bases between them. CDR3 in amino acids: CASSADSLNTEAFF. CDR3 coding DNA: TGTGCCAGCAGTGCGGACAGCTTGAACACTGAAGCTTTCTTT.